Below, 15 T cell receptor beta chains from the same sample are listed, as sequenced in a study of beta chain features in type 1 diabetes. cDNA synthesis used the whole RNA isolate, giving expressed TCRB sequences. The repertoire was sequenced with immunoSEQ multiplex PCR; TCRdb's copy has only in-frame clones and lacks some. The table has approximately 140,000 clones, around 50% seen once. Input material: Tregs from blood. All receptors come from a man aged 18 to 35 in good health.

This clone occurred a few times. The V and J genes are TRBV29-1 and TRBJ1-2; D gene unclear. The CDR3 runs 12 residues. Looked up from germline, CDR1 is SQVTM and CDR2 is ANQGSEA. The V end was cut by 3 bases, the J end by 8 bases, with 13 bases between. CDR3 in DNA: TGCAGCGTTGATGGGGAGGTGCGAGGCTACACCTTC. The encoded protein is CSVDGEVRGYTF.

This chain uses TRBV5-1 with TRBJ2-1; 11 nucleotides align to TRBD2. The V and J ends lost 5 bases and 3 bases, in that order; junction bases with no gene match: 4. The CDR3 loop spans 15 amino acids. Germline values: CDR1 SGHRS, CDR2 YFSETQ. The CDR3: CASRIGTSGYNEQFF. The CDR3 coding sequence is TGCGCCAGCAGAATTGGGACTAGCGGCTACAATGAGCAGTTCTTC.

The CDR3 reads CASSISGRALDEQYF. The CDR3, as DNA: TGTGCCAGTAGTATCAGCGGGAGGGCCCTGGACGAGCAGTACTTC. This chain links TRBV19 with TRBJ2-7, with 10 bases that match TRBD2. The CDR3 loop spans 15 amino acids. V gave up 3 bases and J gave up 5 bases; unmatched junction bases: 7. Germline V gene data show CDR1 as LNHDA and CDR2 as SQIVND (reference sequence).

This clone was counted only a few times. This chain connects TRBV28 to TRBJ2-5; 8 positions match TRBD1. Germline V gene lookup returns CDR1 MDHEN and CDR2 SYDVKM. The trim removed 2 bases at V and 3 bases at J, leaving 8 bases unmatched. There are 16 residues in the CDR3. CDR3 region: CASSLAARGLEETQYF. The CDR3 DNA reads TGTGCCAGCAGTTTAGCCGCCAGGGGGCTAGAAGAGACCCAGTACTTC.

This clone was detected only a few times. The CDR3 reads CASSEQGNGYTF. CDR3 bases: TGTGCCAGCAGTGAACAGGGGAATGGCTACACCTTC. The V call is TRBV2, the J call TRBJ1-2, with D perhaps TRBD1 (6 bases). The V gene's germline CDR1 is SNHLY and CDR2 FYNNEI. Deletions cut 2 bases from V and 6 bases from J, with 7 bases between. There are 12 residues in the CDR3.

V gene TRBV4-3 combines with J gene TRBJ1-2; 9 bases agree with TRBD1. CDR3 length: 15 residues. V gave up 0 bases and J gave up 4 bases; unmatched junction bases: 3. CDR1 and CDR2 from the germline V gene are LGHNA and YSLEER. CDR3 loop: CASSQEPTGGYGYTF. The DNA of the CDR3 is TGCGCCAGCAGCCAAGAACCGACAGGGGGCTATGGCTACACCTTC.

This clone was detected only once. The chain combines TRBV18 with TRBJ2-7; tentatively, D is TRBD1 (5 bases). The V gene lost 6 bases and the J gene lost 3 bases, with 15 bases spanning the gap. There are 14 residues in the CDR3. From germline, CDR1 is KGHSH and CDR2 LQKENI. DNA of the CDR3: TGTGCCAGCTCTCCCCAGGGATGGGGCTACGAGCAGTACTTC. Amino acid sequence: CASSPQGWGYEQYF.

The rearrangement links TRBV6-5 to TRBJ1-1; possibly TRBD1 for D (6 bases). Per germline, CDR1 MNHEY and CDR2 SVGAGI. The germline V and J ends were trimmed by 6 bases and 4 bases, with 15 bases remaining between them. CDR3 length: 14 residues. CDR3 amino acids: CASSPQGLGTEAFF. The DNA for the CDR3 is TGTGCCAGCAGCCCACAGGGTCTAGGCACTGAAGCTTTCTTT.

The genes are TRBV6-1 and TRBJ2-7; D is perhaps TRBD2 (5 bases). Trimming pared 2 bases from V and 0 bases from J, leaving 14 bases between. The CDR3 consists of 16 residues. Germline-derived CDR1 and CDR2 are MNHNS and SASEGT. The CDR3 region is CASSESVTGYSYEQYF. The CDR3 bases are TGTGCCAGCAGTGAAAGTGTAACGGGGTACTCCTACGAGCAGTACTTC.

This clone was detected only a few times. The rearrangement links TRBV7-2 to TRBJ2-7; 10 bases are shared with TRBD2. The CDR3 length is 17 residues. Germline V gives CDR1 SGHTA, CDR2 FQGNSA. The V and J ends lost 4 bases and 2 bases, in that order; junction bases with no gene match: 11. CDR3 protein: CASSSGSSGGLPYEQYF. The CDR3 DNA is TGTGCCAGCAGCTCCGGGTCTAGCGGGGGCCTTCCCTACGAGCAGTACTTC.

For this clone: The same CDR3 can be traced to other DNA sequences in this sample. This chain joins TRBV7-2 and TRBJ2-7, with TRBD1 matching over 9 bases. Looked up from germline, CDR1 is SGHTA and CDR2 is FQGNSA. V trimming: 3 bases; J trimming: 0 bases; junction bases outside the gene matches: 0. CDR3 length equals 14 residues. The CDR3 protein is CASSLDRGSYEQYF. As DNA, the CDR3 is TGTGCCAGCAGCTTGGACAGGGGCTCCTACGAGCAGTACTTC. Looking up the rest from reference TRBV7-2 and TRBJ2-7 gives the full variable domain: GAGVSQSPSNKVTEKGKDVELRCDPISGHTALYWYRQSLGQGLEFLIYFQGNSAPDKSGLPSDRFSAERTGGSVSTLTIQRTQQEDSAVYLCASSLDRGSYEQYFGPGTRLTVT.

The chain recombines TRBV7-9 with TRBJ2-2; D is undetermined. The length of the CDR3 is 16 residues. The germline CDR1 and CDR2 sequences are SEHNR and FQNEAQ (reference sequence). Deletions cut 5 bases from V and 1 base from J, with 14 bases between. The CDR3, as DNA: TGTGCCAGCAGCCGACATGTAACGATGAACACCGGGGAGCTGTTTTTT. It specifies CASSRHVTMNTGELFF.

This clone was counted a few times. V usage is TRBV7-9 and J usage is TRBJ2-4; TRBD1 is a possible D gene (6 bases). V dropped 1 base and J dropped 3 bases, with 13 bases sitting between them. Per germline, CDR1 SEHNR and CDR2 FQNEAQ (reference sequence). CDR3 size: 16 residues. CDR3 sequence reads: CASSLELLRGKNIQYF. Written as DNA, the CDR3 is TGTGCCAGCAGCTTAGAACTCCTCAGGGGCAAAAACATTCAGTACTTC.

V gene TRBV28 combines with J gene TRBJ1-5; possible D gene TRBD1, 5 bases. V lost 3 bases and J lost 3, with 12 bases in between. CDR3 length: 15 amino acids. The V gene's germline CDR1 is MDHEN and CDR2 SYDVKM. The CDR3: CASSFWGRFNQPQHF. CDR3 bases: TGTGCCAGCAGTTTTTGGGGCCGGTTCAATCAGCCCCAGCATTTT.

This chain connects TRBV7-3 to TRBJ2-7; D not certain. Germline CDR1 is SGHTA and CDR2 is FQGTGA. The CDR3 consists of 14 residues. V was shortened by 3 bases and J by 3 bases, with 12 bases between the two germline ends. CDR3 sequence reads: CASSFIRQGYEQYF. As DNA, the CDR3 is TGTGCCAGCAGCTTCATCAGACAAGGCTACGAGCAGTACTTC.